This T cell receptor (beta chain) was sequenced in a study of T-cell memory formation after mild COVID-19 (dated by TCRdb to the early 2020s). A note on the overall study: TCR sequence clusters from the two donors were found to be largely donor specific. T-cell clones expanding and contracting after mild COVID-19 in a couple of donors were tracked by longitudinal TCRalpha and TCRbeta repertoire sequencing. The cohort comprised two young, previously healthy adult volunteers, one female and one male. Study-wide findings and limitations: Some responding clones were detected in pre-infection memory, which suggested that pre-existing cross-reactive memory T cells had joined the SARS-CoV-2 response. Contracting CD4+ clones were found mainly in CM and EM memory subsets, while CD8+ clones were enriched in EMRA. Clones that contracted from day 15 to 85 showed balanced CD4/CD8 phenotypes, whereas a second wave of clones that expanded from day 15 to 37 leaned towards CD4+. The study included only a couple of mild cases, and larger cohorts that include severe cases with pre-infection samples were judged to be necessary. SARS-CoV-2 specificity of the second-wave clones peaking on day 37 was not confirmed.

With respect to this clonotype: This clone's antigen is unknown. No quality values exist for individual bases; no much larger clone is one base distant.

PBMCs were isolated by Ficoll-Paque density gradient centrifugation. The listed sequencing device is Illumina NovaSeq 6000. TCRalpha and TCRbeta cDNA libraries were constructed by 5'RACE with constant-segment primers, with sample barcodes and unique molecular identifiers being introduced. RNA was extracted from every sample with Trizol reagent. Library amplification was performed in two PCR steps, and a second sample barcode and Illumina TruSeq adapters were introduced in the second step. Sequencing of libraries was performed on an Illumina NovaSeq with 2 x 150 bp paired-end reads. Turning to the authors' computational methods: Reads were demultiplexed and collapsed into UMI-guided consensus sequences with migec v1.2.7. Using mixcr v2.1.11, UMI consensuses were aligned to TRA and TRB V and J templates and then assembled into clonotypes. Expanded or contracted clonotypes were those called significant by both edgeR and NoisET, with noise models trained on biological replicates. For edgeR calls, the cutoffs were a false discovery rate-adjusted p below 0.01 and a log2 fold-change threshold of 1. As an exploratory analysis of dynamics, max-normalized trajectories of the 1000 most abundant clonotypes were examined with PCA combined with hierarchical clustering. The CD4 or CD8 phenotype of responding clones was assigned using the separately sequenced CD4+ and CD8+ repertoires. TCRdb trimmed the raw reads at Q25, called clones with MiXCR and kept productive beta chains. Each record represents a unique CDR3 protein, reported with the most common genes and DNA among its rows. These V and J calls rely on TCRdb rather than the paper's analysis. Present in this sample are 100,000 to 120,000 distinct CDR3 sequences, about 18% of which were seen just once. The ten largest account for roughly 6% of the sample.

V lost 1 base and J lost 3 bases; the stretch between them is 7 bases long. The CDR3 runs 14 amino acids, cysteine and phenylalanine included. The read is trimmed to its CDR3 DNA, 42 bases read in frame from base 1. From the germline V gene, CDR1 is SGHVS and CDR2 is FNYEAQ. Here the chain combines TRBV7-6 and TRBJ2-1; tentative D gene TRBD1, with 5 bases matching. This clonotype originated in a young man who had mild COVID-19 (a few samples of this study predate the infection). The sample titles of this study are shuffled in the database, so cell type and time point are left out; the donor was told from shared clones. The sequenced sample consisted of PBMCs or a T cell subset sorted from them (not recorded which). The CDR3 protein sequence reads: CASSLEQVYNEQFF. The nucleotide sequence reads as follows: TGTGCCAGCAGCTTAGAACAGGTCTACAATGAGCAGTTCTTC.